This passage covers 10 T cell receptor beta chains from one sample sequenced in a study of T cells in Graves' hyperthyroidism and ophthalmopathy. The CDR3 regions of TCR beta were amplified from RNA transcripts. Carried out on the TCR CDR3, a first-round RT-PCR used the HTBI primer set. Via MiXCR, TCRdb re-called the multiplex PCR reads, giving one row per CDR3 protein. The repertoire has hundreds of thousands of distinct CDR3 sequences, about half of them found once; the top ten carry approximately 8.2%. The sample consisted of peripheral blood or thyroid tissue (not recorded which). All receptors come from a young woman with Graves' hyperthyroidism.

The rearrangement links TRBV19 to TRBJ1-2; 9 positions match TRBD1. Per germline, CDR1 LNHDA and CDR2 SQIVND (reference sequence). V was clipped by 9 bases and J by 3 bases; unmatched bases: 8. The CDR3 extends over 14 amino acids. The CDR3 coding sequence is TGTGCCAGCACCACACAGGGGGCGGACTATGGCTACACCTTC. Amino acid sequence: CASTTQGADYGYTF.

This clonotype has more than one count but fewer than ten. The chain combines TRBV7-9 with TRBJ2-5; D is unresolved. Germline V lookup: CDR1 SEHNR, CDR2 FQNEAQ (reference sequence). This CDR3 is 15 amino acids long. Between the trimmed V and J ends, which lost 5 bases and 2 bases, there was a span of 15 bases. CDR3 sequence (DNA): TGTGCCAGCAGCCAAGATCGCAACAGACAAGAGACCCAGTACTTC. Protein: CASSQDRNRQETQYF.

The chain recombines TRBV7-2 with TRBJ2-5; no clear D gene. The CDR3 covers 16 residues. The germline V and J ends were trimmed by 5 bases and 3 bases, with 19 bases remaining between them. Germline V CDR1 and CDR2: SGHTA, FQGNSA. The CDR3 sequence: CASSQRSTWAKETQYF. In DNA, the CDR3 is TGTGCCAGCAGCCAAAGATCGACTTGGGCAAAAGAGACCCAGTACTTC.

This clonotype was detected only a few times. The CDR3 loop is CASSQMPRADEAFF. The CDR3 region has the DNA TGCGCCAGCAGCCAGATGCCCAGGGCCGATGAAGCTTTCTTT. The V call is TRBV5-1, the J call TRBJ1-1, with D tentatively TRBD1 (5 bases). The CDR3 covers 14 residues. V lost 4 bases and J lost 7, with 17 bases in between. Germline V gene data show CDR1 as SGHRS and CDR2 as YFSETQ.

V is TRBV7-2 and J is TRBJ1-1, with 9 bases aligning to TRBD1. Germline lookup yields CDR1 SGHTA and CDR2 FQGNSA. The ends lost 1 base at V and 2 bases at J; junction bases unmatched: 5. The CDR3 contains 16 residues. The chain's CDR3 is CASSLGLDRGNTEAFF. The CDR3 DNA reads as TGTGCCAGCAGCTTAGGACTGGACAGGGGCAACACTGAAGCTTTCTTT.

The chain links TRBV19 to TRBJ1-5, with 7 bases that match TRBD1. The V segment lost 9 bases and the J segment 1 base; nucleotides outside the gene matches: 12. Germline CDR1 and CDR2: LNHDA and SQIVND (reference sequence). CDR3 length: 16 amino acids. Written as DNA, the CDR3 is TGTGCCAGCTTAGGGTCGGGACAGAGAAGCAATCAGCCCCAGCATTTT. This gives the protein CASLGSGQRSNQPQHF. The full variable domain, completed using reference TRBV19 and TRBJ1-5, is DGGITQSPKYLFRKEGQNVTLSCEQNLNHDAMYWYRQDPGQGLRLIYYSQIVNDFQKGDIAEGYSVSREKKESFPLTVTSAQKNPTAFYLCASLGSGQRSNQPQHFGDGTRLSIL.

The rearrangement joins TRBV20-1 to TRBJ1-1, with 7 bases lining up with TRBD1. This CDR3 is built from 15 residues. The germline gives CDR1 DFQATT, CDR2 SNEGSKA (reference sequence). Unmatched junction bases numbered 15, after V lost 4 bases and J lost 7 bases. CDR3 nucleotide sequence: TGCAGTGCTATTACGCAAACAGGGGCAGTCGTTGAAGCTTTCTTT. It yields the protein CSAITQTGAVVEAFF.

This clonotype has more than one count but fewer than ten. The chain is built from TRBV25-1 and TRBJ1-2; a weak D match, TRBD1 (5 bases). The CDR3 is made up of 14 amino acids. The ends were cut back, 6 bases at V and 6 bases at J, with 17 bases in the middle. Germline V gives CDR1 MGHDK, CDR2 SYGVNS. The DNA for the CDR3 is TGTGCCAGCAGCTTGGCTCAGGGAGTGAATGGCTACACCTTC. Protein: CASSLAQGVNGYTF.

The chain carries TRBV24-1 and TRBJ1-4; tentative D call: TRBD1 (6 bases). Per the germline V gene, CDR1 is KGHDR and CDR2 is SFDVKD. Between the trimmed V and J ends, which lost 0 bases and 8 bases, there was a span of 15 bases. The CDR3 runs 16 residues. CDR3 residues: CATSDLLGGAPEKLFF. In nucleotides, the CDR3 is TGTGCCACCAGTGATTTGCTGGGGGGGGCGCCGGAAAAACTGTTTTTT.

About this clonotype itself: At one boundary the junction diverges from the germline segment, which might be a read error. This chain joins TRBV4-2 and TRBJ2-5, with D hard to call. The CDR3 runs 13 residues. From germline, CDR1 is LGHNA and CDR2 YNFKEQ. CDR3 sequence reads: CANSQGPGETQYF. The CDR3 DNA sequence: TGTGCCAACAGCCAAGGGCCGGGAGAGACCCAGTACTTC.